This TCR beta chain was profiled in a study of blood T cells in healthy people across ages. With a J-beta primer mix and a sample-barcoded 5' primer, a second PCR ran about 7 to 12 cycles. TCRdb processed the 5' RACE reads anew with MiXCR; each CDR3 protein has one entry. The table records about 670,000 distinct CDR3 sequences, around 52% of them present only once. From germline, CDR1 is ENHRY and CDR2 SYGVKD. This CDR3 is 14 amino acids long. V lost 3 bases to trimming and J lost 7 bases; unmatched junction nucleotides: 3. Sequenced sample: blood. The chain couples TRBV10-3 to TRBJ1-6, with TRBD1 identical over 7 bases. This sequence originates from an elderly woman in good health. The CDR3 DNA follows: TGTGCCATCAGTGACCGGGGACAGAATTCACCCCTCCACTTT. Translation gives CAISDRGQNSPLHF.